These 24 T cell receptor beta chains came from one sample sequenced in a study of shared clonotypes between healthy human individuals. Sequencing was performed with immunoSEQ multiplex PCR; in TCRdb, only in-frame clones are kept and a portion is missing. The sample records around 1.5 million clones, 95% to 99% being singletons. Sequenced material: naive CD4+ T cells sorted from blood. The subset is: CD45RA+ positively selected. Receptor source: a man aged 25 to 45 in good health.

This sequence joins TRBV6-5 and TRBJ1-5, with a possible D match to TRBD1 (6 bases). Trimming removed 8 bases at V and 7 bases at J, with 15 bases between. The CDR3 sequence is 13 residues long. Germline V lookup: CDR1 MNHEY, CDR2 SVGAGI. The CDR3: CASQGGLGQPQHF. The CDR3 nucleotides are TGTGCCAGCCAAGGGGGGCTGGGGCAGCCCCAGCATTTT.

This chain joins TRBV5-1 and TRBJ2-4; D remains ambiguous. Trimming took 2 bases from V and 4 from J, leaving 7 bases between them. The CDR3 has 13 amino acids. Looked up from germline, CDR1 is SGHRS and CDR2 is YFSETQ. The CDR3 DNA follows: TGCGCCAGCAGCTTCGCCGAGAAAAACATTCAGTACTTC. Its protein product is CASSFAEKNIQYF.

V usage is TRBV19 and J usage is TRBJ1-5; TRBD1 might be the D (6 bases). CDR1 is LNHDA and CDR2 is SQIVND in the germline V gene (reference sequence). This CDR3 region has 14 residues. With 2 bases removed from V and 7 bases from J, the gap between germline ends came to 12 bases. This CDR3 is CASSINRAEQPQHF. For the CDR3, the DNA is TGTGCCAGTAGTATAAACAGGGCTGAGCAGCCCCAGCATTTT.

This clone was picked up one time. The rearrangement links TRBV9 to TRBJ2-3; D might be TRBD2 (5 bases). Deletions cut 0 bases from V and 8 bases from J, with 7 bases between. Germline loops: CDR1 SGDLS, CDR2 YYNGEE. This CDR3 is built from 12 residues. The CDR3 region has the DNA TGTGCCAGCAGCGTAGGCGAGGGTACGCAGTATTTT. The encoded protein is CASSVGEGTQYF. The variable domain in full, completed from reference TRBV9 and TRBJ2-3, reads DSGVTQTPKHLITATGQRVTLRCSPRSGDLSVYWYQQSLDQGLQFLIQYYNGEERAKGNILERFSAQQFPDLHSELNLSSLELGDSALYFCASSVGEGTQYFGPGTRLTVL.

CDR3 loop: CASSFAGYSYNEQFF. CDR3 coding DNA: TGTGCCAGCAGTTTTGCGGGATACTCCTACAATGAGCAGTTCTTC. The chain links TRBV28 to TRBJ2-1; D may be TRBD2 (6 bases). V was cut by 3 bases and J by 0 bases, with 9 bases left in between. Germline loops: CDR1 MDHEN, CDR2 SYDVKM. This CDR3 comprises 15 residues.

On this clone itself: Other DNA sequences in the sample encode the same CDR3. V is TRBV5-1 and J is TRBJ2-7; the D is unclear. CDR1 is SGHRS and CDR2 is YFSETQ in the germline V gene. This CDR3 contains 13 residues. Trimming removed 0 bases at V and 0 bases at J, with 4 bases between. This chain's CDR3 is CASSLARSYEQYF. CDR3 nucleotide sequence: TGCGCCAGCAGCTTGGCCCGCTCCTACGAGCAGTACTTC.

J is TRBJ2-6 and V is TRBV6-1; 7 nucleotides agree with TRBD1. V trimming: 4 bases; J trimming: 0 bases; junction bases outside the gene matches: 9. This CDR3 region has 18 residues. Germline V gives CDR1 MNHNS, CDR2 SASEGT. DNA for the CDR3: TGTGCCAGCAGTGGGCGTCAAGGACAGGCCTCTGGGGCCAACGTCCTGACTTTC. It is translated as CASSGRQGQASGANVLTF.

V gene TRBV5-1 combines with J gene TRBJ2-3; no definite D call. Germline assignment: CDR1 SGHRS and CDR2 YFSETQ. The V gene lost 0 bases and the J gene lost 4 bases, with 12 bases spanning the gap. This CDR3 is 15 amino acids long. This CDR3 is CASSLGVGVSDTQYF. The CDR3 bases are TGCGCCAGCAGCTTGGGGGTAGGAGTCTCAGATACGCAGTATTTT.

V and J are TRBV6-1 and TRBJ2-2; D not resolved. Germline loops: CDR1 MNHNS, CDR2 SASEGT. Trimming shortened V by 6 bases and J by 8 bases, and 16 bases separated the two germline ends. The CDR3 is 14 amino acids. The chain's CDR3 is CASSGRHPGGELFF. CDR3 coding DNA: TGTGCCAGCAGCGGCCGTCACCCAGGAGGGGAGCTGTTTTTT.

This chain links TRBV20-1 with TRBJ1-2; D is ambiguous. V shed 3 bases and J shed 9 bases, with 11 bases lying between them. Germline V CDR1 and CDR2: DFQATT, SNEGSKA (reference sequence). CDR3 length: 11 amino acids. The CDR3 sequence: CSARTALSYTF. The CDR3 DNA reads TGCAGTGCTAGGACCGCGTTGAGCTACACCTTC.

V usage is TRBV15 and J usage is TRBJ1-2; unclear D gene. V was cut by 0 bases and J by 5 bases, with 4 bases left in between. The CDR3 totals 12 residues. Looked up from germline, CDR1 is LNHNV and CDR2 is YYDKDF (reference sequence). The CDR3 is CATSRDFYGYTF. The CDR3, as DNA: TGTGCCACCAGCAGAGATTTTTATGGCTACACCTTC.

The chain has TRBV5-8 and TRBJ2-7, with D possibly TRBD1 on 5 matching bases. The CDR3 contains 17 residues. The ends were cut back, 4 bases at V and 2 bases at J, with 22 bases in the middle. Germline V lookup: CDR1 SGHTS, CDR2 YDEGEE. CDR3 nucleotide sequence: TGTGCCAGCAGCCAAACCTGGGGCCAAACCTCTACCTACGAGCAGTACTTC. Amino acid sequence: CASSQTWGQTSTYEQYF.

The chain recombines TRBV19 with TRBJ1-1; D gene uncertain. Trimming took off 3 bases at V and 0 bases at J, with 5 bases between the two ends. The CDR3 runs to 13 residues. Germline V CDR1 and CDR2: LNHDA, SQIVND (reference sequence). The CDR3 DNA reads as TGTGCCAGTAGTATCACAGTGAACACTGAAGCTTTCTTT. Protein product: CASSITVNTEAFF.

The rearrangement links TRBV18 to TRBJ2-5; possible D gene TRBD2, 5 bases. This CDR3 is built from 13 residues. Germline V CDR1 and CDR2: KGHSH, LQKENI. The V end was cut by 6 bases, the J end by 4 bases, with 12 bases between. CDR3 sequence: CASSYYRGETQYF. In DNA form, the CDR3 reads TGTGCCAGCTCGTATTATCGGGGAGAGACCCAGTACTTC.

This clone was seen a few times. The CDR3 DNA follows: TGTGCCAGAGGACAGGCAGGGACCGGGGAGCTGTTTTTT. It translates to CARGQAGTGELFF. The chain couples TRBV2 to TRBJ2-2; 7 bases line up with TRBD1. Germline CDR1 reads SNHLY; CDR2 reads FYNNEI. Trimming at V came to 9 bases and at J to 5 bases, leaving 6 bases not matched to a gene. This CDR3 spans 13 amino acids.

The chain couples TRBV7-3 to TRBJ2-2; perhaps D is TRBD1 or TRBD2 (5 bases each). Germline CDR1 SGHTA, CDR2 FQGTGA. The CDR3 is made up of 16 amino acids. Trimming took off 0 bases at V and 6 bases at J, with 14 bases between the two ends. CDR3 residues: CASSLTSRGPAGELFF. CDR3 DNA: TGTGCCAGCAGCTTAACGTCGAGGGGTCCAGCCGGGGAGCTGTTTTTT.

CDR3 protein: CASSMGQTNTEAFF. The CDR3, as DNA: TGTGCCAGCAGCATGGGACAGACAAACACTGAAGCTTTCTTT. The chain carries TRBV13 and TRBJ1-1, with 7 bases lining up with TRBD1. CDR3 length equals 14 residues. The V gene's germline CDR1 is PRHDT and CDR2 FYEKMQ (reference sequence). V gave up 5 bases and J gave up 2 bases; unmatched junction bases: 5.

This chain links TRBV6-4 with TRBJ2-2; D gene uncertain. The V end lost 4 bases, the J end lost 5 bases, and 11 bases lay between the germline ends. Germline V gene lookup returns CDR1 MRHNA and CDR2 SNTAGT. This CDR3 spans 14 amino acids. Here the CDR3 DNA reads TGTGCCAGCAGTGTTTCGGGTAAAACCGGGGAGCTGTTTTTT. Residues: CASSVSGKTGELFF.

This clone was seen a single time. This chain links TRBV29-1 with TRBJ2-7; D might be TRBD1 (6 bases). V was trimmed by 7 bases and J by 3 bases, leaving 13 bases between them. Germline V gene data show CDR1 as SQVTM and CDR2 as ANQGSEA. The CDR3 loop spans 12 amino acids. CDR3 region: CSAFRDNYEQYF. In DNA, the CDR3 is TGCAGCGCTTTCCGGGACAACTACGAGCAGTACTTC.

This clone was detected once. The chain joins TRBV15 to TRBJ2-7; D possibly corresponds to TRBD1 (5 bases). Trimming removed 2 bases from V and 7 bases from J, with 12 bases in between. Germline V gene sequence: CDR1 LNHNV, CDR2 YYDKDF (reference sequence). This CDR3 comprises 13 residues. CDR3 nucleotide sequence: TGTGCCACCAGCAGAATGACAGTTTCGGAGCAGTACTTC. Amino acids: CATSRMTVSEQYF. The whole variable domain, filled in from reference TRBV15 and TRBJ2-7, reads DAMVIQNPRYQVTQFGKPVTLSCSQTLNHNVMYWYQQKSSQAPKLLFHYYDKDFNNEADTPDNFQSRRPNTSFCFLDIRSPGLGDTAMYLCATSRMTVSEQYFGPGTRLTVT.

The rearrangement uses TRBV27 and TRBJ2-5; 9 bases match TRBD2. This CDR3 contains 13 residues. Germline loops: CDR1 MNHEY, CDR2 SMNVEV (reference sequence). The junction had 1 base not matched to a gene; V was cut back by 3 bases and J by 5 bases. The CDR3 DNA reads TGTGCCAGCAGTTTCACTAGCGGGGAGACCCAGTACTTC. It codes for CASSFTSGETQYF.

Details on this clone: Other DNA sequences within the sample encode an identical CDR3. This chain joins TRBV7-2 and TRBJ1-5; unclear D gene. This CDR3 contains 12 residues. Between the trimmed V and J ends, which lost 1 base and 7 bases, there was a span of 5 bases. Germline CDR1 reads SGHTA; CDR2 reads FQGNSA. For the CDR3, the DNA is TGTGCCAGCAGCTTAGTGGGCCAGCCCCAGCATTTT. The encoded protein is CASSLVGQPQHF.

This clone has just one count. The V and J genes are TRBV27 and TRBJ2-7, with D unresolved. Trimming removed 8 bases at V and 3 bases at J, with 14 bases between. The CDR3 has 13 amino acids. CDR1 MNHEY and CDR2 SMNVEV come from the germline V gene (reference sequence). CDR3 in DNA: TGTGCCAGCGGGAACCCGGGCCTCTACGAGCAGTACTTC. It yields the protein CASGNPGLYEQYF.

The chain couples TRBV6-5 to TRBJ2-6, with D hard to call. In germline, CDR1 is MNHEY, CDR2 SVGAGI. V was trimmed by 7 bases and J by 4 bases, leaving 14 bases between them. The CDR3 covers 15 residues. The CDR3 spells CASTRRVSGANVLTF. CDR3 bases: TGTGCCAGCACTAGACGTGTATCCGGGGCCAACGTCCTGACTTTC.